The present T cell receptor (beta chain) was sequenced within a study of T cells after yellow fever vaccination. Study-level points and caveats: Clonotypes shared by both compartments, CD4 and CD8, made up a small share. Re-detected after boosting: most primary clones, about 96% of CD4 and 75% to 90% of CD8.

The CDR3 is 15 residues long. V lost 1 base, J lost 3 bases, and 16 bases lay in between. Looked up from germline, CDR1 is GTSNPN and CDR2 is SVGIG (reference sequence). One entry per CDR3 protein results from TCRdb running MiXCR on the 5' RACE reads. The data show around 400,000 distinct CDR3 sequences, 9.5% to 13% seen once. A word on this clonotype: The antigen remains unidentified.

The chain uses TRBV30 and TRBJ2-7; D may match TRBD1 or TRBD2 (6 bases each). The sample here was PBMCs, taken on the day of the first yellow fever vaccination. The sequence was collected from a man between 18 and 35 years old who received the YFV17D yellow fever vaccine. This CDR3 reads CAWSAGAPQDYEQYF. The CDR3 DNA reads TGTGCCTGGAGTGCGGGGGCGCCACAGGACTACGAGCAGTACTTC.